This T cell receptor beta chain was captured in a study of long-term antiretroviral therapy in people with HIV. Study in general: About a decade before 2015, the earliest samples were taken when ART was typically delayed. General study results and limits: ART preceded a rise in diversity that nonetheless stayed lower than in transplant donor controls.

Specimens held roughly 0.9-10 million cryopreserved PBMC prior to DNA extraction. V was pared by 3 bases and J by 8 bases, with 16 bases between. CDR3 size: 14 residues. Germline CDR1 reads SGHAT; CDR2 reads FQNNGV. Researchers ran immunoSEQ v3.0 at survey level. TCRdb's copy holds only in-frame clones and misses some; the assay was immunoSEQ multiplex PCR. The sample lists about 20,000 clones, around 82% occurring once. Concerning this clone: Its antigen is currently unknown.

The sample was unsorted PBMCs, taken 2.9 years after starting antiretroviral therapy. This receptor was obtained from a woman between 25 and 40 years old with HIV. The chain recombines TRBV11-2 with TRBJ1-2, with D tentatively TRBD1 (5 bases). Here the CDR3 reads CASSLNGVWGGYTF. DNA for the CDR3: TGTGCCAGCAGCTTGAACGGGGTTTGGGGGGGCTACACCTTC. Drawing the rest from reference TRBV11-2 and TRBJ1-2, the complete variable domain is EAGVAQSPRYKIIEKRQSVAFWCNPISGHATLYWYQQILGQGPKLLIQFQNNGVVDDSQLPKDRFSAERLKGVDSTLKIQPAKLEDSAVYLCASSLNGVWGGYTFGSGTRLTVV.